A single sample is the source of the 21 T cell receptor beta chains below, sequenced in a study of breast tumors, draining lymph nodes, adjacent tissues. TCRdb independently ran MiXCR on the multiplex PCR reads; one entry per CDR3 protein. Among 150,000 to 200,000 distinct CDR3 sequences listed, 30% to 35% were seen once. Axillary draining lymph nodes of breast cancer patients supplied the node samples. Specimen: axillary lymph node tissue. The source is a female donor with breast cancer. Some clones in this sample may be carry-over from other donors' samples.

This chain uses TRBV20-1 with TRBJ1-5; a possible D gene is TRBD1 (6 bases). The germline V gene has CDR1 DFQATT and CDR2 SNEGSKA (reference sequence). Trimming took 6 bases from V and 1 from J, leaving 19 bases between them. CDR3 size: 16 residues. CDR3 loop: CSASSVTGISNQPQHF. CDR3 nucleotides: TGCAGTGCCAGCAGTGTAACAGGGATAAGCAATCAGCCCCAGCATTTT.

Worth noting for this clonotype: A single base separates this from a much larger clone, so it may be a read error. V usage is TRBV6-5 and J usage is TRBJ2-3; D is undetermined. The CDR3 spans 15 residues. V shed 6 bases and J shed 2 bases, with 15 bases lying between them. Per the germline V gene, CDR1 is MNHEY and CDR2 is SVGAGI. The CDR3 DNA sequence: TGTGCCAGCAGCTACAGCCCGGCCTTCACAGATACGCAGTATTTT. Protein product: CASSYSPAFTDTQYF.

In its sample, this clonotype was seen once. This may arise from a read error, as a much more abundant clone is one base away. No conserved phenylalanine or tryptophan is present at the end of the CDR3, so a read error is the likely explanation. No DNA is shown, since the ends of the CDR3 on it are uncertain; the CDR3 is the one TCRdb lists. The chain joins TRBV20-1 to TRBJ1-2. CDR1 and CDR2 from the germline V gene are DFQATT and SNEGSKA (reference sequence). The CDR3 has 12 amino acids, counting both end residues. The CDR3 sequence: CSAPLRAYGSTL.

The table lists this clonotype with a few counts. The chain is built from TRBV6-5 and TRBJ2-5; D is perhaps TRBD2 (7 bases). Trimming removed 4 bases from V and 9 bases from J, with 21 bases in between. The CDR3 covers 15 residues. The V gene's germline CDR1 is MNHEY and CDR2 SVGAGI. This chain's CDR3 is CASSLLAGAGAAQYF. The DNA for the CDR3 is TGTGCCAGCAGTTTACTGGCGGGGGCGGGGGCGGCCCAGTACTTC.

This clonotype was observed at least ten times. The chain recombines TRBV7-6 with TRBJ2-2; D possibly corresponds to TRBD2 (5 bases). Trimming removed 5 bases at V and 5 bases at J, with 9 bases between. CDR3 length: 13 residues. Germline lookup yields CDR1 SGHVS and CDR2 FNYEAQ. The CDR3 loop reads CASSPGGTGELFF. As DNA, the CDR3 is TGTGCCAGCAGCCCCGGAGGTACCGGGGAGCTGTTTTTT. Full variable domain (remainder filled in from reference TRBV7-6 and TRBJ2-2): GAGVSQSPRYKVTKRGQDVALRCDPISGHVSLYWYRQALGQGPEFLTYFNYEAQQDKSGLPNDRFSAERPEGSISTLTIQRTEQRDSAMYRCASSPGGTGELFFGEGSRLTVL.

This clonotype was detected ten times or more. The rearrangement joins TRBV19 to TRBJ2-1; D might be TRBD2 (5 bases). CDR1 and CDR2 (germline): LNHDA, SQIVND (reference sequence). With 10 bases removed from V and 5 bases from J, the gap between germline ends came to 9 bases. There are 11 residues in the CDR3. This chain's CDR3 is CATTRDNEQFF. CDR3 sequence (DNA): TGTGCCACTACTAGAGACAATGAGCAGTTCTTC.

V is TRBV5-4 and J is TRBJ1-2; D unresolved. Germline loops: CDR1 SGHNT, CDR2 YYREEE (reference sequence). The ends were cut back, 4 bases at V and 1 base at J, with 17 bases in the middle. The CDR3 has 16 amino acids. Here the CDR3 reads CASSDSAPRRNYGYTF. For the CDR3, the DNA is TGTGCCAGCAGCGATTCTGCCCCCAGACGTAACTATGGCTACACCTTC.

This clonotype was found many times. A much larger clone differs by one base, so this may be a read error. This chain joins TRBV7-6 and TRBJ1-2; tentative D call: TRBD1 (5 bases). The CDR3 sequence is 15 residues long. From germline, CDR1 is SGHVS and CDR2 FNYEAQ. The CDR3 DNA follows: TGTGCCAGCAGCCCATCGACAGACCCGGGCTATGGCTACCCCTTC. Amino acid sequence: CASSPSTDPGYGYPF.

This clonotype occurred many times. This rearrangement joins TRBV30 to TRBJ2-7; 7 nucleotides agree with TRBD1. Germline V CDR1 and CDR2: GTSNPN, SVGIG (reference sequence). With 4 bases clipped from V and 2 bases from J, the junction kept 8 bases outside the gene matches. This CDR3 comprises 14 residues. The CDR3 region is CAWIPGTAAYEQYF. For the CDR3, the DNA is TGTGCCTGGATCCCCGGGACAGCAGCCTACGAGCAGTACTTC.

This clonotype appeared a single time. This sequence may be a read error, since a much larger clone differs from it by one base. The chain couples TRBV12-3 or TRBV12-4 to TRBJ2-1; no reliable D call. CDR3 size: 14 residues. CDR3 bases: TGTGCCAGCGGTTTCAAACCCGCGTGGAGTGCACAGTTCTTC. It translates to CASGFKPAWSAQFF.

A remark on this clonotype: A much larger clone differs from this one at a single base, so this may be a read error. The conserved phenylalanine or tryptophan normally closing the CDR3 is absent here, so this likely arose from a read error. The DNA for the CDR3 is TGTGCCAGCAGCTTAAGCCTCCTAGCGGGAGCTCTCGAGCAGTACCTC. Translated: CASSLSLLAGALEQYL. The chain links TRBV7-2 to TRBJ2-7; 10 positions agree with TRBD2. J gave up 6 bases and V 2 bases, and 10 bases lay outside the gene matches. The germline gives CDR1 SGHTA, CDR2 FQGNSA. The CDR3 spans 16 residues.

This clonotype was observed a few times. This may stem from a read error, because a much larger clone lies one nucleotide away. The gene calls are TRBV11-3 and TRBJ2-7, with D possibly matching TRBD2 (7 bases). With 5 bases removed from V and 5 bases from J, the gap between germline ends came to 19 bases. Germline V gene lookup returns CDR1 SGHNT and CDR2 YENEEA. The CDR3 runs 15 residues. CDR3 amino acids: CASSGGGGTIDEQYF. The CDR3, as DNA: TGTGCCAGCAGCGGAGGGGGGGGCACGATAGACGAGCAGTACTTC. Supplemented by reference TRBV11-3 and TRBJ2-7, the full variable domain reads EAGVVQSPRYKIIEKKQPVAFWCNPISGHNTLYWYLQNLGQGPELLIRYENEEAVDDSQLPKDRFSAERLKGVDSTLKIQPAELGDSAVYLCASSGGGGTIDEQYFGPGTRLTVT.

This clonotype came up many times. The rearrangement links TRBV12-5 to TRBJ2-7, with 7 bases lining up with TRBD1. This CDR3 region has 14 residues. V lost 5 bases and J lost 0; bases outside the gene matches: 4. The V gene's germline CDR1 is LGHNT and CDR2 FRNRAP. The CDR3 region has the DNA TGTGCTAGTGGTCCCTGGGACAGCTCCTACGAGCAGTACTTC. Translated, it gives CASGPWDSSYEQYF.

This clonotype was recorded many times. The chain uses TRBV7-9 and TRBJ2-1; TRBD2 matches at 7 bases. V lost 2 bases to trimming and J lost 10 bases; unmatched junction nucleotides: 8. Germline values: CDR1 SEHNR, CDR2 FQNEAQ (reference sequence). There are 14 residues in the CDR3. CDR3 amino acids: CASSLSGAVSEQFF. CDR3 DNA sequence: TGTGCCAGCAGCTTAAGCGGGGCGGTGTCGGAGCAGTTCTTC.

The chain has TRBV29-1 and TRBJ2-7; 7 bases map to TRBD2. This CDR3 contains 12 residues. Per the germline V gene, CDR1 is SQVTM and CDR2 is ANQGSEA. Trimming at V came to 4 bases and at J to 6 bases, leaving 6 bases not matched to a gene. The CDR3 loop is CSVGTGGFEQYF. Here the CDR3 DNA reads TGCAGCGTTGGGACCGGGGGGTTCGAGCAGTACTTC.

This clonotype was seen at least ten times. Its ends do not fully match the called genes, so a read error is possible. This chain links TRBV10-1 with TRBJ1-5; D gene uncertain. The CDR3 has 13 amino acids. CDR1 and CDR2 (germline): WNHNN, SYGVQD (reference sequence). The CDR3 is CTSSPSNDQPQHF. Here the CDR3 DNA reads TGCACCAGCAGTCCCTCCAACGACCAGCCCCAGCATTTT.

This clonotype was observed at least ten times. The gene calls are TRBV20-1 and TRBJ2-7; D uncertain. The CDR3 is 13 residues long. Trimming took off 0 bases at V and 1 base at J, with 7 bases between the two ends. Germline-derived CDR1 and CDR2 are DFQATT and SNEGSKA (reference sequence). CDR3 in amino acids: CSARELSSYEQYF. CDR3 bases: TGCAGTGCTAGAGAGTTAAGTTCCTACGAGCAGTACTTC.

This clonotype was detected many times. The chain links TRBV5-1 to TRBJ1-2; the match to TRBD1 covers 7 bases. Trimming at V came to 0 bases and at J to 4 bases, leaving 3 bases not matched to a gene. The CDR3 loop spans 14 amino acids. Germline lookup yields CDR1 SGHRS and CDR2 YFSETQ. The CDR3 DNA follows: TGCGCCAGCAGCTTGGGGCCAGGGGGCTATGGCTACACCTTC. It specifies CASSLGPGGYGYTF.

In regard to this clonotype: The missing conserved phenylalanine or tryptophan at the end of this CDR3 makes a read error likely. The chain employs TRBV13 and TRBJ2-1; 10 nucleotides line up with TRBD2. The CDR3 runs 15 residues. The germline V gene has CDR1 PRHDT and CDR2 FYEKMQ (reference sequence). With 8 bases clipped from V and 8 bases from J, the junction kept 12 bases outside the gene matches. CDR3 sequence reads: CASGPRASGGHEQFL. The CDR3 coding sequence is TGTGCCAGCGGCCCACGGGCTAGCGGGGGCCATGAGCAGTTCCTC.

This clonotype occurred many times. The chain couples TRBV6-5 to TRBJ2-7, with 8 bases fitting TRBD2. The length of the CDR3 is 13 residues. Germline assignment: CDR1 MNHEY and CDR2 SVGAGI. The V gene end was trimmed by 8 bases and the J gene end by 6 bases; junction bases not matched to a gene: 9. The CDR3 DNA follows: TGTGCCAGCCACGGGGGGGCCTGGCGCGAGCAGTACTTC. Its translation: CASHGGAWREQYF.

With respect to this clonotype: Here the CDR3 omits its conserved ending phenylalanine or tryptophan, so a read error is the likely source. The DNA is left out, because the CDR3 cannot be placed on it with certainty; the CDR3 is given as TCRdb lists it. The rearrangement uses TRBV9 and TRBJ2-3; the tabulated D call, TRBD2, remains unverified against the DNA. Germline-derived CDR1 and CDR2 are SGDLS and YYNGEE. The CDR3 is made up of 9 amino acids, end residues included. The CDR3: CASSESTGE.